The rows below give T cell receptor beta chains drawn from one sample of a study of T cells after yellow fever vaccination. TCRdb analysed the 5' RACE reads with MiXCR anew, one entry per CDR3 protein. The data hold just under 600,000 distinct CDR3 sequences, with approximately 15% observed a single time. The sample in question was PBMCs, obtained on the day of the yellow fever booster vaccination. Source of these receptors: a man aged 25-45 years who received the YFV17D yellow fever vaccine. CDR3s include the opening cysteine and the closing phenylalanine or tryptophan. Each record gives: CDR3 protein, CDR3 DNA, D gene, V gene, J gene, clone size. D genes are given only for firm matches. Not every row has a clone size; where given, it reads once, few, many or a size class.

CSAYDRGGVVEQFF	TGCAGTGCTTATGACAGGGGCGGTGTGGTGGAGCAGTTCTTC	TRBD1	TRBV20-1	TRBJ2-1	NA
CASSLLGNANSPLHF	TGTGCCAGCAGTTTATTAGGAAACGCGAATTCACCCCTCCACTTT	NA	TRBV28	TRBJ1-6	NA
CSARGTSGRSSYEQYF	TGCAGTGCTAGAGGGACTAGCGGGAGGAGCTCCTACGAGCAGTACTTC	TRBD2	TRBV20-1	TRBJ2-7	few
CASSYGWTNEQFF	TGTGCCAGCAGTTACGGATGGACCAATGAGCAGTTCTTC	NA	TRBV6-2/TRBV6-3	TRBJ2-1	NA
CASSTTTGEKTQYF	TGTGCCAGTAGTACGACGACAGGGGAGAAGACCCAGTACTTC	TRBD1	TRBV19	TRBJ2-5	NA
CASSIQGITSIQYF	TGTGCCAGCAGTATCCAAGGCATCACTTCCATTCAGTACTTC	NA	TRBV12-3/TRBV12-4	TRBJ2-4	NA
CSARNRVTDTQYF	TGCAGTGCTAGAAACAGGGTAACAGATACGCAGTATTTT	NA	TRBV20-1	TRBJ2-3	NA
CASSLLTAEGQYF	TGTGCCAGCAGTTTATTAACAGCCGAAGGGCAGTACTTC	NA	TRBV28	TRBJ2-7	NA
CASSPEGVATNEKLFF	TGCGCCAGCAGCCCGGAGGGGGTTGCAACTAATGAAAAACTGTTTTTT	NA	TRBV5-1	TRBJ1-4	NA
CSARTSGRTGELFF	TGCAGTGCTAGAACTAGCGGGAGAACCGGGGAGCTGTTTTTT	TRBD2	TRBV20-1	TRBJ2-2	NA
CSAATGVSYNEQFF	TGCAGTGCTGCAACGGGAGTTAGTTACAATGAGCAGTTCTTC	NA	TRBV20-1	TRBJ2-1	NA
CASSRETGGNEQFF	TGTGCCAGCAGTCGTGAAACAGGGGGCAATGAGCAGTTCTTC	TRBD1	TRBV2	TRBJ2-1	NA
CASSSTSGAYYEQYF	TGTGCCAGCAGTTCTACTAGCGGGGCCTACTACGAGCAGTACTTC	TRBD2	TRBV27	TRBJ2-7	few
CATRALGEQYF	TGTGCCACCCGGGCCCTAGGCGAGCAGTACTTC	NA	TRBV6-5	TRBJ2-7	once
CAWNSWLNQPQHF	TGTGCCTGGAATAGTTGGTTGAACCAGCCCCAGCATTTT	NA	TRBV30	TRBJ1-5	few
CASSLRRNTEAFF	TGTGCCAGCAGCTTAAGACGAAACACTGAAGCTTTCTTT	NA	TRBV7-2	TRBJ1-1	many
CASSFKISYEQYF	TGTGCCAGCAGCTTCAAGATCTCCTACGAGCAGTACTTC	NA	TRBV11-2	TRBJ2-7	few
CASSGRQTSSYNEQFF	TGCGCCAGCAGCGGAAGACAGACGAGCTCCTACAATGAGCAGTTCTTC	NA	TRBV5-1	TRBJ2-1	NA
CASSPLGRGNEQYF	TGTGCCAGCAGCCCCTTAGGAAGAGGAAACGAGCAGTACTTC	NA	TRBV14	TRBJ2-7	NA
CASSQNRRGGYTF	TGTGCCAGCAGCCAAAACAGGAGGGGCGGCTACACCTTC	NA	TRBV3-1	TRBJ1-2	many
CASSTRGQWEQYF	TGTGCCAGCAGTACCAGGGGACAGTGGGAGCAGTACTTC	TRBD1	TRBV28	TRBJ2-7	NA
CASSFSLDTTQYF	TGTGCCAGCAGTTTCTCCTTGGATACAACCCAGTATTTT	NA	TRBV12-3/TRBV12-4	TRBJ2-3	few
CATTRGHNEQFF	TGTGCCACGACAAGGGGTCACAATGAGCAGTTCTTC	NA	TRBV3-1	TRBJ2-1	NA
CASSVFSGTDTQYF	TGTGCCAGCAGTGTTTTTTCAGGAACAGATACGCAGTATTTT	NA	TRBV25-1	TRBJ2-3	NA
CASSLLASGRRYNEQFF	TGTGCCAGCAGTCTCCTAGCTAGCGGGAGACGGTACAATGAGCAGTTCTTC	TRBD2	TRBV12-3/TRBV12-4	TRBJ2-1	NA
CASGTSAAYEQYF	TGTGCCAGCGGGACTAGCGCGGCCTACGAGCAGTACTTC	TRBD2	TRBV6-1	TRBJ2-7	NA
CASSLVLVAYNEQFF	TGTGCCAGCAGCTTAGTACTGGTCGCCTACAATGAGCAGTTCTTC	NA	TRBV7-8	TRBJ2-1	NA
CASSQVGRDPYEQYF	TGTGCCAGCAGCCAAGTTGGCAGGGACCCCTACGAGCAGTACTTC	NA	TRBV3-1	TRBJ2-7	few
CASSGGTSGLYEQYF	TGTGCCAGCAGCGGTGGGACTAGCGGACTTTACGAGCAGTACTTC	TRBD2	TRBV5-4	TRBJ2-7	NA
CASTGQQNTEAFF	TGTGCCAGCACCGGACAGCAGAACACTGAAGCTTTCTTT	NA	TRBV9	TRBJ1-1	few
CASSPEAGATYEQYF	TGTGCCAGCAGCCCCGAAGCGGGCGCTACCTACGAGCAGTACTTC	NA	TRBV9	TRBJ2-7	NA
CASSLAGEVRQYF	TGCGCCAGCAGCCTAGCGGGAGAAGTGAGGCAGTACTTC	TRBD2	TRBV5-1	TRBJ2-7	few
CSASPLAGGREQYF	TGCAGTGCTAGTCCACTAGCGGGAGGGCGCGAGCAGTACTTC	TRBD2	TRBV20-1	TRBJ2-7	NA
CSVGEGSTYEQYF	TGCAGCGTTGGGGAGGGCAGTACCTACGAGCAGTACTTC	TRBD2	TRBV29-1	TRBJ2-7	NA
CSARTTSEDTQYF	TGCAGTGCTAGAACTACATCAGAAGATACGCAGTATTTT	NA	TRBV20-1	TRBJ2-3	few
CSARDDRRGGGYTF	TGCAGTGCTAGAGACGACAGGAGAGGAGGCGGCTACACCTTC	NA	TRBV20-1	TRBJ1-2	NA
CASSQGVGTTYGYTF	TGTGCCAGCAGCCAAGGAGTTGGGACAACCTATGGCTACACCTTC	NA	TRBV3-1	TRBJ1-2	NA
CASSYARLAGEYEQYF	TGTGCCAGCAGTTATGCCCGACTAGCGGGAGAATACGAGCAGTACTTC	TRBD2	TRBV6-5	TRBJ2-7	few
CASSPVDRPNEQFF	TGTGCCAGCTCACCAGTAGACAGACCTAATGAGCAGTTCTTC	NA	TRBV18	TRBJ2-1	few
CASSAAGGTRENIQYF	TGTGCCAGCTCCGCAGCGGGAGGTACTCGTGAAAACATTCAGTACTTC	TRBD2	TRBV18	TRBJ2-4	NA
CASSPPGGVDYGYTF	TGTGCCAGCAGCCCACCAGGGGGTGTCGACTATGGCTACACCTTC	TRBD1	TRBV28	TRBJ1-2	NA
CASSLSPGRPSEKLFF	TGTGCCAGCAGTTTGTCACCGGGACGGCCTAGTGAAAAACTGTTTTTT	NA	TRBV27	TRBJ1-4	few
CASSQDHVGLAGLYEQYF	TGCGCCAGCAGCCAAGATCATGTCGGGCTAGCGGGACTCTACGAGCAGTACTTC	TRBD2	TRBV4-3	TRBJ2-7	NA
CAWRAVTGELFF	TGTGCCTGGAGAGCCGTCACCGGGGAGCTGTTTTTT	NA	TRBV30	TRBJ2-2	NA
CATSRGGLGGNEQFF	TGTGCCACCAGCAGGGGTGGGTTGGGAGGCAATGAGCAGTTCTTC	NA	TRBV15	TRBJ2-1	many
CASKAEDRGYEQYF	TGTGCCTCCAAAGCGGAGGACAGGGGATACGAGCAGTACTTC	TRBD1	TRBV19	TRBJ2-7	few
CATSRDRTGELFF	TGTGCCACCAGCAGAGACAGGACCGGGGAGCTGTTTTTT	NA	TRBV15	TRBJ2-2	few
CASSRTGTSGTGELFF	TGCGCCAGCAGCCGTACCGGGACTAGCGGCACCGGGGAGCTGTTTTTT	TRBD2	TRBV5-1	TRBJ2-2	NA
CASSLSSLNEQFF	TGTGCCAGCAGTTTATCGTCCCTGAATGAGCAGTTCTTC	NA	TRBV27	TRBJ2-1	many
CSARSSGRMVEQFF	TGCAGTGCTAGATCCAGCGGGAGGATGGTTGAGCAGTTCTTC	TRBD2	TRBV20-1	TRBJ2-1	few
CASRSYGSGAQPQHF	TGTGCCAGCAGGAGTTACGGATCAGGGGCTCAGCCCCAGCATTTT	NA	TRBV6-2/TRBV6-3	TRBJ1-5	few
CASSRMNEQYF	TGTGCCAGCAGTCGGATGAACGAGCAGTACTTC	NA	TRBV12-3/TRBV12-4	TRBJ2-7	NA
CASSYAGTGGYEQYF	TGTGCCAGCAGCTATGCCGGGACAGGGGGCTACGAGCAGTACTTC	TRBD1	TRBV5-6	TRBJ2-7	few
CASSREQGIQNEQYF	TGTGCCAGCTCACGTGAACAGGGGATTCAGAACGAGCAGTACTTC	TRBD1	TRBV18	TRBJ2-7	NA
CSARGQTYYEQYF	TGCAGTGCCCGGGGACAAACTTACTACGAGCAGTACTTC	NA	TRBV20-1	TRBJ2-7	NA
CASSITVGIDEQYF	TGTGCCAGCAGTATAACGGTGGGGATCGACGAGCAGTACTTC	NA	TRBV12-3/TRBV12-4	TRBJ2-7	few